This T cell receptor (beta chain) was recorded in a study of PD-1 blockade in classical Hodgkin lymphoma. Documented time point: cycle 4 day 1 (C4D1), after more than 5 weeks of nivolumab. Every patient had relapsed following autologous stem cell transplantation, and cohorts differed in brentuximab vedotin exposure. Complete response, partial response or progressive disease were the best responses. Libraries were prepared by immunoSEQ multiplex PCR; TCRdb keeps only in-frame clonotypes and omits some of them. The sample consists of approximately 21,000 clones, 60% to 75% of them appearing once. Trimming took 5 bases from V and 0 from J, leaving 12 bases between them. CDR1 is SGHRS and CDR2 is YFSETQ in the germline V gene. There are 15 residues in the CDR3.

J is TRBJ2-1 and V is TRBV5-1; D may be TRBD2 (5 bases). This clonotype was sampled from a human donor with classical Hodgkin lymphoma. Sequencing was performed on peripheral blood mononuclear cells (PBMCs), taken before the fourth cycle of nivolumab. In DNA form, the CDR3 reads TGCGCCAGCAGTTCGGCGGGTTACTCCTACAATGAGCAGTTCTTC. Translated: CASSSAGYSYNEQFF. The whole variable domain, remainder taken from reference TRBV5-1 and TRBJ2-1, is KAGVTQTPRYLIKTRGQQVTLSCSPISGHRSVSWYQQTPGQGLQFLFEYFSETQRNKGNFPGRFSGRQFSNSRSEMNVSTLELGDSALYLCASSSAGYSYNEQFFGPGTRLTVL.